This T cell receptor beta chain originates from a study of cytomegalovirus exposure and HLA in healthy donors. With regard to this clone: Antigen unknown.

60 Vbeta and 13 Jbeta primers were used in PCR. Using immunoSEQ multiplex PCR, the repertoire was profiled, and TCRdb retains in-frame clones only, with some absent. Of about 130,000 clones in the sample, roughly 80% were seen once. Overall study results and limits: Information on immune exposure was restricted to one variable (CMV serostatus). Among TCR sequences, most were rare, though some public TCRs appeared in many donors. Earlier analysis yielded a pattern in which most TCR beta V segments were productive about 90% or about 30% of the time. Under in vitro conditions, three CMV-associated chains were confirmed as specific for CMV antigens.

This clonotype was sampled from a man in his thirties or forties in good health and CMV-seropositive. The material sequenced was PBMCs.

The CDR3 DNA follows: TGTGCCAGCAGTGTTTCAAACACTGAAGCTTTCTTT. It translates to CASSVSNTEAFF. This sequence joins TRBV2 and TRBJ1-1; D remains unclear. CDR3 length equals 12 residues. Germline assignment: CDR1 SNHLY and CDR2 FYNNEI. V was trimmed by 4 bases and J by 2 bases, leaving 5 bases between them.